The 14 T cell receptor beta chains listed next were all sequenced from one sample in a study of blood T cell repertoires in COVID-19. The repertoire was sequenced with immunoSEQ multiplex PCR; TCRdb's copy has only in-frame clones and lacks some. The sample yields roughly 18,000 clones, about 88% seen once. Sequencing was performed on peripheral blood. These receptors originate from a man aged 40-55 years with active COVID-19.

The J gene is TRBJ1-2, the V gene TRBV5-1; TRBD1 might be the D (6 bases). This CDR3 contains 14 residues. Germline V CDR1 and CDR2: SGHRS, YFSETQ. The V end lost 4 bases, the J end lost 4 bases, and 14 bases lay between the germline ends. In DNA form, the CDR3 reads TGCGCCAGCAGCCACAAGGACAGTTTCTATGGCTACACCTTC. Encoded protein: CASSHKDSFYGYTF.

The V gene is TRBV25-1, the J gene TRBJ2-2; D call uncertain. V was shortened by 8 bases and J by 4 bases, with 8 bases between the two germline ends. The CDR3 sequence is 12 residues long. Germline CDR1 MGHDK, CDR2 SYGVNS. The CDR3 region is CASGSPTGELFF. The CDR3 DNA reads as TGTGCCAGCGGTAGCCCCACCGGGGAGCTGTTTTTT.

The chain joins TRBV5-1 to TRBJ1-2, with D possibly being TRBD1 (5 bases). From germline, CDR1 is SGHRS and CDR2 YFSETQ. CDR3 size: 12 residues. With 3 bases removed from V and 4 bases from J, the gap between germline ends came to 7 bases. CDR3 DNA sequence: TGCGCCAGCAGCTCGGACACCTATGGCTACACCTTC. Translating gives CASSSDTYGYTF.

CDR3 protein: CASSLEAGLSTDTQYF. The CDR3 bases are TGCGCCAGCAGCTTGGAGGCAGGACTCAGCACAGATACGCAGTATTTT. The chain joins TRBV5-1 to TRBJ2-3; TRBD2 might be the D (5 bases). V dropped 0 bases and J dropped 0 bases, with 11 bases sitting between them. CDR3 length: 16 amino acids. CDR1 and CDR2 (germline): SGHRS, YFSETQ.

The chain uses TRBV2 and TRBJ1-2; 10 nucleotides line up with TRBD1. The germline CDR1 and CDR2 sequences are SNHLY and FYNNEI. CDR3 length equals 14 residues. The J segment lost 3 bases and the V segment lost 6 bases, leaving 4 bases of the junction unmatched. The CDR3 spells CASRDRGRDYGYTF. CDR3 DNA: TGTGCCAGCAGAGACAGGGGGCGCGACTATGGCTACACCTTC.

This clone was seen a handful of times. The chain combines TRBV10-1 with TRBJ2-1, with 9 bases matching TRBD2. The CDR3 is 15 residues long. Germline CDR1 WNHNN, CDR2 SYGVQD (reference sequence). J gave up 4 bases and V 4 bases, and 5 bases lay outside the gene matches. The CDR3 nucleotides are TGCGCCAGCAGTGCCGGCGGGGGGGCGTACAATGAGCAGTTCTTC. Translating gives CASSAGGGAYNEQFF.

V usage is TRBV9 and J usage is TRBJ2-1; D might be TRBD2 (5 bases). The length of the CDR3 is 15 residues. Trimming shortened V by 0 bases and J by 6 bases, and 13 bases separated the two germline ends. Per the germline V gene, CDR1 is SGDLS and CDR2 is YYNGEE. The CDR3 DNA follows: TGTGCCAGCAGCGTAGGAGGGAGCTCCCTCAATGAGCAGTTCTTC. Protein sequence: CASSVGGSSLNEQFF.

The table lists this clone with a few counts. CDR3 protein: CASSLVSGSSYEQYF. In DNA, the CDR3 is TGTGCCAGCAGCTTGGTTAGCGGGAGTTCGTACGAGCAGTACTTC. The V and J genes are TRBV5-4 and TRBJ2-7; 9 bases are shared with TRBD2. There are 15 residues in the CDR3. CDR1 is SGHNT and CDR2 is YYREEE in the germline V gene (reference sequence). After removal of 0 bases from V and 4 bases from J, the junction contained 5 bases not matched to a gene.

The CDR3 loop reads CASSDSASGSYNEQFF. CDR3 DNA: TGTGCCAGCAGTGACTCGGCTAGCGGGAGCTACAATGAGCAGTTCTTC. The V and J genes are TRBV6-4 and TRBJ2-1, with 10 bases that match TRBD2. The ends lost 0 bases at V and 3 bases at J; junction bases unmatched: 2. In germline, CDR1 is MRHNA, CDR2 SNTAGT. This CDR3 contains 16 residues.

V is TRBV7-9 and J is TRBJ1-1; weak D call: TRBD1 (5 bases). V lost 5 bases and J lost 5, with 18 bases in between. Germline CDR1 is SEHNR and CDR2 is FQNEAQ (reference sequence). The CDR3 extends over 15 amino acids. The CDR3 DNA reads TGTGCCAGCAGCCAAGATGGGGGGGAATGGACTGAAGCTTTCTTT. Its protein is CASSQDGGEWTEAFF.

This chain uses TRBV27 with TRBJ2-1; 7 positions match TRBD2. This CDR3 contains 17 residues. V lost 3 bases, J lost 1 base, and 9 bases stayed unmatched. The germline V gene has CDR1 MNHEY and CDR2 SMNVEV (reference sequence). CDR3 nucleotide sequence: TGTGCCAGCAGTTTCCCCACCACGGGAGGTTCCTACAATGAGCAGTTCTTC. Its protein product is CASSFPTTGGSYNEQFF.

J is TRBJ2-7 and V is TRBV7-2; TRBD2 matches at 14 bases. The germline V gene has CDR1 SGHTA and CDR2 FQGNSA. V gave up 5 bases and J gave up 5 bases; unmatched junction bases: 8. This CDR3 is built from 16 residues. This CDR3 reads CASSQGLAGGVNEQYF. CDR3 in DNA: TGTGCCAGCAGCCAAGGACTAGCGGGAGGTGTCAACGAGCAGTACTTC.

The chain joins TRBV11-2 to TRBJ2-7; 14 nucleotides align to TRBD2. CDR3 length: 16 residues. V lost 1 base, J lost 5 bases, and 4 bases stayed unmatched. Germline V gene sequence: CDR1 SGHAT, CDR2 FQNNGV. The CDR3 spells CASSLGGLAGANEQYF. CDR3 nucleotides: TGTGCCAGCAGCTTAGGGGGACTAGCGGGAGCGAACGAGCAGTACTTC.

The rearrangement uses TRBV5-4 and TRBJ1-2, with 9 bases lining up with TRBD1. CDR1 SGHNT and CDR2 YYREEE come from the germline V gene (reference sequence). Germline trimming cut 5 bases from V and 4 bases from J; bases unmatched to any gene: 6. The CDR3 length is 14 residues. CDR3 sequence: CASRNRGQAYGYTF. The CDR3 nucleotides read TGTGCCAGCAGGAACAGGGGGCAGGCCTATGGCTACACCTTC. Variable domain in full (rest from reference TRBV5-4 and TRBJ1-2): ETGVTQSPTHLIKTRGQQVTLRCSSQSGHNTVSWYQQALGQGPQFIFQYYREEENGRGNFPPRFSGLQFPNYSSELNVNALELDDSALYLCASRNRGQAYGYTFGSGTRLTVV.